Below, one TCR beta chain is given with its context. This clone was detected a few times. What antigen it recognizes has not been identified. Base qualities are not provided; no much larger clone lies one nucleotide away. Including the terminal cysteine and phenylalanine, the CDR3 comprises 15 residues. Just the 45-base CDR3 DNA is kept, in frame starting at base 1. Cut back by 6 bases and 3 bases, the V and J ends lie 17 bases apart. The CDR1 and CDR2 encoded by the germline V gene are SGHAT and FQNNGV. This specimen comes from a study of cytomegalovirus exposure and HLA in healthy donors listed by TCRdb under 2017. In the study overall: According to an earlier analysis of several hundred of the donors, some 170 million T cells yielded 120 million or so unique TCR beta sequences and approximately 300 Gb of sequence data. Roughly 300 gigabases of sequencing data and around 80 million unique TCR sequences made up an early release that covered 640 HLA-typed donors. Of the roughly 400 genotyped donors, 65% to 90% fell in the genetic ancestry cluster associated with self-reported Caucasian donors. The study was designed to test whether signatures of past pathogen exposure could be identified by cataloging public T cell receptors. The T cell repertoires of under 700 subjects were profiled by immunosequencing and related to cytomegalovirus serostatus. Besides the first cohort of more than 650 subjects, a separate validation cohort made up of around 120 different subjects was used. To predict cytomegalovirus infection status, the study brought together high-throughput TCR immunosequencing, statistical association of individual TCRs with disease status, and machine learning. To study patterns of TCR occurrence, a later analysis re-analyzed previously published TCR beta repertoires from 650 to 750 donors and added high-resolution HLA genotyping. The later analysis used no new phenotypic data to find candidate immune exposures, relying instead on TCR beta sequences and their occurrence across donors. An earlier analysis of 587 of the donors used high-throughput TCR beta sequencing to judge whether each TCR beta V gene segment behaved as functional or pseudogenic. Alongside the repertoire data, information on donor age, sex, ethnicity and CMV serostatus was compiled. In a later genetic analysis, genome-wide SNP genotypes for about 65% of the roughly 700 donors were used, and that subset was treated as a discovery cohort. Every repertoire in the discovery cohort had been generated on one and the same sequencing platform. Both class I and class II loci were covered by HLA typing, at four-digit resolution. Typing coverage varied by locus: about 620-630 donors for A, B, C, DRB1 and DQB1; roughly 520 for DQA1; about 600 for DPA1; around 450 for DPB1. A few DR-DQ haplotypes were handled as single units for association and clustering because linkage in the cohort was strong. Across 398 genotyped donors of the cohort, an average of approximately 200,000 unique TCR beta nucleotide sequences per donor were sequenced, and roughly a sixth of those sequences were non-productive. The study at large found these results: In a later genetic analysis, a missense DCLRE1C variant was associated with V-gene and J-gene trimming of TCR beta chains, and the association was replicated in an independent cohort. When HLA alleles, especially DR and DQ, strongly co-occurred, TCR associations were difficult to assign to individual alleles. According to a later analysis, TCR association rates differed among HLA loci, with DRB1 alleles showing the most associated TCRs and HLA-C alleles showing the fewest. The authors suggested that the approach could potentially be extended to other disease states and immunological phenotypes. Sequencing depth was assumed to be roughly uniform across donors in the presence/absence analyses, though that assumption may not hold. According to a later genetic analysis, donors in an Asian-associated ancestry cluster had fewer N-insertions in productive TCRs than the roughly 670-donor mean. An earlier analysis of roughly 570 of the donors showed that most TCR beta V segments appeared in productive rearrangements either about 87% or about 30% of the time, which broadly matched IMGT annotations. According to a later analysis, most CMV-associated TCR beta chains appeared to be HLA-restricted, and the HLA associations seemed to be driven largely by CMV exposure. In a later analysis, HLA-associated TCR beta chains were found to be more clonally expanded and to have lower generation probabilities than equally common non-associated chains. Because counts were too low, seventeen rarely observed V segments, including chromosome 9 orphons, were left out of the earlier analysis of a few hundred of the donors. Because HLA typing was missing for some donors at each locus, association tests included only the typed subset. Linkage disequilibrium might explain the correlated functional status among segregating V segments, but an unknown experimental factor could not be ruled out. For the cohort, immune exposure information was limited to CMV serostatus. According to a later analysis, parvovirus B19, influenza, CMV and Epstein-Barr virus appeared linked to several top co-occurrence clusters. The sequencing pipeline was judged likely to have produced a cluster of highly shared sequence variants as a technical artifact. The classifier was reported to diagnose cytomegalovirus status with high specificity and sensitivity in both the original cohort and the validation cohort. In vitro tests confirmed that a few of the cytomegalovirus-associated TCR beta chains recognize cytomegalovirus antigens. This cohort had only TCR beta chains sequenced, and the lack of alpha or paired-chain data limited which features could be detected. A further reported finding was that TCR beta sequences accurately predicted the HLA-A and HLA-B alleles for most subjects in the first cohort. The study gave a list of around 170 TCR beta chains associated with cytomegalovirus. Some IMGT-functional V segments, including TRBV6-2 and TRBV6-3, could not be told apart with the 87-base-pair reads, so those segments were excluded. Most TCR sequences were observed very rarely across donors, whereas some public TCRs were present in many individuals. Specific HLA alleles were associated with about 17,000 TCR beta sequences at a false discovery rate of 0.05 in a later analysis.

In total, 666 healthy bone marrow donors made up the cohort. At the time of sampling, every cohort member was nominally healthy, though immune exposures that went unrecorded were likely present. The donor was CMV seronegative and was included in the group of a few hundred seronegative cohort members. A peripheral blood sample was provided by each donor, and peripheral blood mononuclear cells were used for TCR beta sequencing. Genomic DNA extraction from the blood cell samples was performed with the Qiagen DNeasy Blood Extraction Kit. The receptor library was made with the immunoSEQ multiplex PCR assay. For the multiplex PCR, a mixture combining 60 forward primers for TCR Vbeta segments and 13 reverse primers for TCR Jbeta segments was used. The CDR3 region of rearranged TCR beta genes was amplified from genomic DNA by a multiplex PCR assay. The Illumina HiSeq System was used to sequence the amplified TCR beta libraries as 87-base-pair reads. As for the original processing: In a later analysis, approximately 74 million unique TCR beta chains were counted across the 500 to 850 repertoires, and roughly 11 million of these chains were shared by at least two donors. Raw reads were error-corrected and collapsed into unique sequences with a nearest-neighbor algorithm that merged closely related sequences to remove PCR and sequencing errors. Alignment of CDR3 sequences to IMGT reference sequences was used to assign V, D and J gene segments. For a sequence to be retained, a match of at least six nucleotides to both a V gene segment and a J gene segment was required. Rearrangements were classified as productive when the CDR3 lacked stop codons and remained in frame with V and J, and all other rearrangements were classified as non-productive. CDR3 was defined according to IMGT convention as the region running from the second conserved V-encoded cysteine to the conserved J-encoded phenylalanine. The earlier analysis of 587 of the donors excluded sequences that lacked an unambiguous match to a single V gene segment. In an earlier analysis of 587 of the donors, V segments were called functional above 56.7% productive rearrangements and were called segregating when the between-donor standard deviation exceeded 5%. A statistical classification framework was built to diagnose cytomegalovirus status from the catalog of TCR beta chain sequences. In a later analysis, TCR nucleotide sequences were compared against IMGT/GENE-DB human TR gene sequences so that V and J genes could be assigned. In a later analysis, CDR3 sequences and most-parsimonious VDJ recombination scenarios were assigned using the TCRdist pipeline. In a later analysis, every TCR beta chain was defined by the combination of its CDR3 amino acid sequence and its V-gene family, and reads without a unique V-gene family were dropped. A later analysis removed 500 to 650 highly shared, low-generation-probability nucleotide sequences to deal with suspected cross-contamination and a sequencing artifact. In a later analysis, a clonal expansion index was calculated for each public chain from normalized within-repertoire ranks of inferred template counts. In a later analysis, generation probabilities were computed using a VDJ recombination model fitted to out-of-frame rearrangements, and the results were checked against IGoR. Hypergeometric tests were used in a later analysis to score TCR-TCR, TCR-HLA and TCR-CMV co-occurrence, with a repertoire-size bias correction applied to the TCR pairs. A later analysis estimated false discovery rates by permuting HLA or CMV assignments 20 times. In a later analysis, co-occurring TCRs were grouped with DBSCAN, and TCRdist sequence similarity was added when clustering was performed within HLA-allele-positive subsets. Co-occurrence clustering excluded repertoires with fewer than 30,000 or more than 120,000 public chains, plus five with anomalous nucleotide sharing. This is the immuneACCESS table as TCRdb keeps it, with only in-frame sequences that have V and J called. A part of the clones is gone; compared with another copy, unresolved V genes explain less than half, and the rest is unexplained. For V, J and clone size, that table is used; D and trimming come from the DNA. This sample holds 85,000 to 95,000 clones; approximately 63% were observed only once. The ten largest account for roughly 6% of the sample.

This receptor was taken from a woman aged 25-40 years in good health and CMV-seronegative. Material: PBMCs. The chain is made from TRBV11-2 and TRBJ1-1; the D gene is perhaps TRBD1, from 6 matching bases. For the CDR3, the sequence is CASSRPLRGDTEAFF. The sequence in DNA is TGTGCCAGCAGTCGACCCCTCAGGGGAGACACTGAAGCTTTCTTT.